These 6 T cell receptor beta chains were sequenced from one sample in a study of cytomegalovirus exposure and HLA in healthy donors. The primer mix had 60 Vbeta and 13 Jbeta primers. Clones were read by immunoSEQ multiplex PCR, and TCRdb kept only the in-frame ones, dropping some. Of roughly 200,000 clones listed, 70% to 80% are singletons. The sample consisted of PBMCs. The receptors originated from a woman aged 55-69 years in good health and CMV-seropositive.

J is TRBJ1-1 and V is TRBV10-3; TRBD1 aligns across 7 bases. The V segment lost 3 bases and the J segment 0 bases; nucleotides outside the gene matches: 1. The CDR3 has 14 amino acids. In germline, CDR1 is ENHRY, CDR2 SYGVKD. In nucleotides, the CDR3 is TGTGCCATCAGTGATGACAGGGTGAACACTGAAGCTTTCTTT. Amino acids: CAISDDRVNTEAFF.

This clone has more than one count but fewer than ten. The rearrangement links TRBV7-8 to TRBJ2-3; D call uncertain. Germline V gene data show CDR1 as SGHVS and CDR2 as FQNEAQ. The CDR3 is 16 amino acids. V was clipped by 4 bases and J by 4 bases, with 18 bases between them. The DNA for the CDR3 is TGTGCCAGCAGCTCCCCTGGATGGCGCAGGTCAGATACGCAGTATTTT. As protein: CASSSPGWRRSDTQYF.

V gene TRBV5-8 combines with J gene TRBJ2-3; 14 bases line up with TRBD2. The ends lost 3 bases at V and 4 bases at J; junction bases unmatched: 4. The CDR3 contains 16 residues. Looked up from germline, CDR1 is SGHTS and CDR2 is YDEGEE. CDR3 bases: TGTGCCAGCAGCTATGGACTAGCGGGAGGTGCAGATACGCAGTATTTT. Residues: CASSYGLAGGADTQYF.

This clone showed up just once. The chain couples TRBV15 to TRBJ2-5, with 12 bases identical to TRBD2. Germline V CDR1 and CDR2: LNHNV, YYDKDF (reference sequence). With 0 bases clipped from V and 5 bases from J, the junction kept 4 bases outside the gene matches. This CDR3 comprises 16 residues. The CDR3 DNA reads TGTGCCACCAGCAGAGACGGGACTAGCGGGTTTGAGACCCAGTACTTC. Its translation is CATSRDGTSGFETQYF. Together with reference TRBV15 and TRBJ2-5, the CDR3 gives the full variable domain: DAMVIQNPRYQVTQFGKPVTLSCSQTLNHNVMYWYQQKSSQAPKLLFHYYDKDFNNEADTPDNFQSRRPNTSFCFLDIRSPGLGDTAMYLCATSRDGTSGFETQYFGPGTRLLVL.

This chain connects TRBV10-3 to TRBJ1-5; perhaps TRBD1 as D (5 bases). This CDR3 has 14 amino acids. V lost 5 bases and J lost 9, with 17 bases in between. CDR1 is ENHRY and CDR2 is SYGVKD in the germline V gene. CDR3 DNA sequence: TGTGCCATCAGTCCACTAGGAGGGGATGGGCCCCAGCATTTT. This gives the protein CAISPLGGDGPQHF.

The V call is TRBV5-4, the J call TRBJ2-7; 10 nucleotides align to TRBD1. The germline V gene encodes CDR1 SGHNT and CDR2 YYREEE (reference sequence). CDR3 size: 15 residues. J lost 6 bases, V lost 4 bases, and 10 bases had no gene match. The CDR3 nucleotides are TGTGCCAGCAGCGCGTCCGGGACAGGGGTCGGCGAGCAGTACTTC. It translates to CASSASGTGVGEQYF. The full variable domain, completed using reference TRBV5-4 and TRBJ2-7, is ETGVTQSPTHLIKTRGQQVTLRCSSQSGHNTVSWYQQALGQGPQFIFQYYREEENGRGNFPPRFSGLQFPNYSSELNVNALELDDSALYLCASSASGTGVGEQYFGPGTRLTVT.